The 21 T cell receptor beta chains below come from one sample, sequenced in a study of T cells in Graves' hyperthyroidism and ophthalmopathy. RNA transcripts were the template for amplifying TCR beta CDR3 regions. During a first-round RT-PCR of the TCR CDR3, the HTBI primer set was used. TCRdb reprocessed the multiplex PCR reads via MiXCR and lists one record per CDR3 protein. The sample has some 600,000 distinct CDR3 sequences; more than 45% are singletons. Sequenced input: peripheral blood or thyroid tissue (not recorded which). The source of these receptors is a woman aged 18 to 35 with Graves' hyperthyroidism.

This clonotype was counted ten times or more. This chain connects TRBV2 to TRBJ1-5; 7 positions match TRBD1. V lost 6 bases to trimming and J lost 6 bases; unmatched junction nucleotides: 8. Germline V lookup: CDR1 SNHLY, CDR2 FYNNEI. The CDR3 is 14 amino acids. The CDR3 here is CASRTYRGSQPQHF. The CDR3 coding sequence is TGTGCCAGCAGGACCTACAGGGGCAGTCAGCCCCAGCATTTT.

Comments on this clonotype: A much larger clone differs from this one at a single base, so this may be a read error. The chain has TRBV7-2 and TRBJ2-5; a weak D match, TRBD1 (5 bases). There are 15 residues in the CDR3. Trimming shortened V by 6 bases and J by 8 bases, and 22 bases separated the two germline ends. Germline lookup yields CDR1 SGHTA and CDR2 FQGNSA. The chain's CDR3 is CASRIGAGSTGTQYF. The CDR3 nucleotides read TGTGCCAGCAGAATAGGGGCTGGGTCCACCGGTACCCAGTACTTC.

A few counts support this clonotype. This rearrangement joins TRBV20-1 to TRBJ1-2; 7 nucleotides align to TRBD1. CDR3 size: 12 residues. The trim removed 5 bases at V and 6 bases at J, leaving 6 bases unmatched. The germline V gene has CDR1 DFQATT and CDR2 SNEGSKA (reference sequence). The CDR3 loop is CSAFDRDNGYTF. CDR3 sequence (DNA): TGCAGTGCTTTCGACAGGGATAATGGCTACACCTTC.

This chain uses TRBV20-1 with TRBJ2-6; D is uncertain. V dropped 3 bases and J dropped 16 bases, with 13 bases sitting between them. Germline V CDR1 and CDR2: DFQATT, SNEGSKA (reference sequence). The CDR3 spans 11 residues. CDR3 residues: CSARSADGLTF. The CDR3 DNA reads as TGCAGTGCTAGGTCTGCCGACGGTCTGACTTTC.

This chain uses TRBV15 with TRBJ2-2; D gene ambiguous. The CDR3 is 16 residues long. V was clipped by 10 bases and J by 0 bases, with 18 bases between them. The germline V gene encodes CDR1 LNHNV and CDR2 YYDKDF (reference sequence). DNA of the CDR3: TGTGCCAGCAAGTTCGGTGGCAGGACGAACACCGGGGAGCTGTTTTTT. Translating it yields CASKFGGRTNTGELFF.

This clonotype was detected only a few times. The rearrangement links TRBV24-1 to TRBJ2-2, with TRBD1 matching over 8 bases. Germline values: CDR1 KGHDR, CDR2 SFDVKD. The CDR3 runs 16 residues. After removal of 4 bases from V and 4 bases from J, the junction contained 7 bases not matched to a gene. The CDR3 nucleotides are TGTGCCACCAGTGACCAAGACAGGGGAAGCACCGGGGAGCTGTTTTTT. It encodes CATSDQDRGSTGELFF.

This clonotype has a handful of counts. The rearrangement uses TRBV19 and TRBJ1-6, with D hard to call. Germline-derived CDR1 and CDR2 are LNHDA and SQIVND (reference sequence). Trimming removed 5 bases from V and 9 bases from J, with 8 bases in between. The CDR3 length is 12 residues. CDR3 protein: CASSAGSSPLHF. DNA for the CDR3: TGTGCCAGTAGTGCCGGTAGTTCACCCCTCCACTTT.

This sequence joins TRBV2 and TRBJ1-5; the D is unclear. The V and J ends lost 3 bases and 2 bases respectively, with 14 bases between them. The CDR3 sequence is 16 residues long. Germline V CDR1 and CDR2: SNHLY, FYNNEI. CDR3 in DNA: TGTGCCAGCAGTGATGCGACCCACTCGGGCAATCAGCCCCAGCATTTT. This gives the protein CASSDATHSGNQPQHF.

The sample holds many counts of this clonotype. The chain links TRBV20-1 to TRBJ1-1, with D unclear. Trimming removed 1 base at V and 11 bases at J, with 11 bases between. Germline V CDR1 and CDR2: DFQATT, SNEGSKA (reference sequence). This CDR3 region has 11 residues. Here the CDR3 DNA reads TGCAGTGCTAGAGCCCGGGGATCGGCTTTCTTT. Encoded protein: CSARARGSAFF.

This chain connects TRBV7-2 to TRBJ2-5, with D possibly being TRBD1 or TRBD2 (6 bases each). Trimming took 6 bases from V and 7 from J, leaving 15 bases between them. The CDR3 spans 13 residues. Germline loops: CDR1 SGHTA, CDR2 FQGNSA. The DNA for the CDR3 is TGTGCCAGCAGGGGGGGCTTAATGAGGACCCAGTACTTC. This codes for CASRGGLMRTQYF. The whole variable domain, filled in from reference TRBV7-2 and TRBJ2-5, reads GAGVSQSPSNKVTEKGKDVELRCDPISGHTALYWYRQSLGQGLEFLIYFQGNSAPDKSGLPSDRFSAERTGGSVSTLTIQRTQQEDSAVYLCASRGGLMRTQYFGPGTRLLVL.

The gene calls are TRBV29-1 and TRBJ1-2; TRBD1 might be the D (5 bases). Per germline, CDR1 SQVTM and CDR2 ANQGSEA. The CDR3 contains 11 residues. The CDR3 region is CRPTGGYGYTF. In nucleotides, the CDR3 is TGCAGACCTACAGGAGGGTATGGCTACACCTTC.

This clonotype was observed a few times. The rearrangement uses TRBV2 and TRBJ1-5; possible D gene TRBD1, 5 bases. The germline CDR1 and CDR2 sequences are SNHLY and FYNNEI. This CDR3 has 14 residues. The CDR3 coding sequence is TGTGCTAGATCCGGGGCGAATAGCAATCAGCCCCAGCATTTT. This codes for CARSGANSNQPQHF.

The J gene is TRBJ1-2, the V gene TRBV2, with 9 positions matching TRBD1. With V trimmed by 5 bases and J by 7 bases, 11 bases remained unmatched. CDR3 length: 15 residues. The germline CDR1 and CDR2 sequences are SNHLY and FYNNEI. This CDR3 reads CASSNFRTGERGYTF. For the CDR3, the DNA is TGTGCCAGCAGTAACTTTAGGACAGGGGAACGTGGCTACACCTTC.

As to this clonotype: A much larger clone differs by one base, so this may be a read error. This chain connects TRBV10-3 to TRBJ2-5; D is ambiguous. CDR3 length: 12 residues. Germline values: CDR1 ENHRY, CDR2 SYGVKD. CDR3 bases: TGTGCCATCAGAGCCCGCGGAGAGGCCCAGTACTTC. Translation gives CAIRARGEAQYF.

This clonotype has more than one count but fewer than ten. The chain has TRBV20-1 and TRBJ2-7; 10 bases line up with TRBD2. The CDR3 loop spans 15 amino acids. Trimming took 2 bases from V and 5 from J; bases not matched to a gene: 9. Germline V gene lookup returns CDR1 DFQATT and CDR2 SNEGSKA (reference sequence). CDR3 sequence (DNA): TGCAGTGCTAGACACCCCGGGACTAGCGCCGACGAGCAGTACTTC. Its translation is CSARHPGTSADEQYF.

V usage is TRBV20-1 and J usage is TRBJ2-7; TRBD2 matches at 9 bases. The CDR3 is 13 amino acids. V dropped 3 bases and J dropped 3; count of bases not matched to a gene: 3. The germline gives CDR1 DFQATT, CDR2 SNEGSKA (reference sequence). As DNA, the CDR3 is TGCAGTGCTAGGGATAGCGGGAGCTACGAGCAGTACTTC. Translated: CSARDSGSYEQYF.

The chain carries TRBV7-2 and TRBJ1-4; D gene uncertain. The V end was cut by 2 bases, the J end by 8 bases, with 12 bases between. This CDR3 spans 14 amino acids. Germline values: CDR1 SGHTA, CDR2 FQGNSA. The CDR3 bases are TGTGCCAGCAGCTTACCGGGCCGGGAGGAAAAACTGTTTTTT. Amino acid sequence: CASSLPGREEKLFF.

The rearrangement uses TRBV20-1 and TRBJ1-6; no reliable D call. V was pared by 3 bases and J by 16 bases, with 4 bases between. This CDR3 region has 8 residues. CDR1 is DFQATT and CDR2 is SNEGSKA in the germline V gene (reference sequence). CDR3 sequence reads: CSARDLHF. DNA for the CDR3: TGCAGTGCTAGGGATCTCCACTTT.

Points on this clonotype: One end of the junction varies from germline; a read error may be responsible. The chain couples TRBV7-8 to TRBJ2-2; D tentatively reads TRBD1 or TRBD2 (5 bases each). Germline V gene data show CDR1 as SGHVS and CDR2 as FQNEAQ. This CDR3 contains 14 residues. Here the CDR3 reads CASSLRVGTGEPFF. CDR3 sequence (DNA): TGTGCCAGCAGCCTCAGGGTGGGCACCGGGGAGCCGTTTTTT. Full variable domain (outside the CDR3, taken from reference TRBV7-8 and TRBJ2-2): GAGVSQSPRYKVAKRGQDVALRCDPISGHVSLFWYQQALGQGPEFLTYFQNEAQLDKSGLPSDRFFAERPEGSVSTLKIQRTQQEDSAVYLCASSLRVGTGEPFFGEGSRLTVL.

The V and J genes are TRBV14 and TRBJ2-7; D is possibly TRBD2 (5 bases). V gave up 3 bases and J gave up 1 base, with 10 bases separating them. This CDR3 is built from 14 residues. From germline, CDR1 is SGHDN and CDR2 FVKESK. DNA for the CDR3: TGTGCCAGCAGCCAGGGCGGGCCTTCCTACGAGCAGTACTTC. As protein: CASSQGGPSYEQYF.

This clonotype was observed a handful of times. This chain links TRBV20-1 with TRBJ2-7; D call uncertain. The CDR3 spans 11 residues. Germline values: CDR1 DFQATT, CDR2 SNEGSKA (reference sequence). Deletions cut 3 bases from V and 7 bases from J, with 10 bases between. CDR3 loop: CSASLGPEQYF. The CDR3 DNA sequence: TGCAGTGCTAGCCTTGGGCCAGAGCAGTACTTC.